The 13 T cell receptor beta chains below were found in one sample sequenced in a study of blood T cell repertoires in COVID-19. TCRdb keeps only in-frame clones here, not all; method: immunoSEQ multiplex PCR. The data show 200,000 or so clones, around 77% seen once. The sample comprised peripheral blood. These receptors originate from a man aged 55-75 years with active or convalescent COVID-19.

This clone was recorded only once. The chain carries TRBV5-4 and TRBJ2-7, with TRBD1 as a possible D gene (6 bases). V was trimmed by 3 bases and J by 5 bases, leaving 9 bases between them. Germline loops: CDR1 SGHNT, CDR2 YYREEE (reference sequence). The CDR3 has 12 residues. The CDR3 here is CASSSWTDEQYF. CDR3 coding DNA: TGTGCCAGCAGCTCCTGGACAGACGAGCAGTACTTC.

The chain links TRBV18 to TRBJ2-7; 9 bases are a match to TRBD1. Germline V CDR1 and CDR2: KGHSH, LQKENI. The CDR3 totals 14 residues. V lost 6 bases and J lost 4; bases outside the gene matches: 7. As DNA, the CDR3 is TGTGCCAGCTCCTTAACGACAGGGGGGTACGAGCAGTACTTC. Translation gives CASSLTTGGYEQYF.

J is TRBJ1-1 and V is TRBV7-3; D call uncertain. V lost 6 bases and J lost 3, with 11 bases in between. The CDR3 is 13 amino acids. CDR1 SGHTA and CDR2 FQGTGA come from the germline V gene. CDR3 bases: TGTGCCAGCAGTCGTGCGGATGACACTGAAGCTTTCTTT. Residues: CASSRADDTEAFF.

A few counts support this clone. The J gene is TRBJ2-5, the V gene TRBV7-3, with D maybe TRBD2 (5 bases). This CDR3 comprises 13 residues. V lost 2 bases to trimming and J lost 7 bases, with 11 bases between them. Germline CDR1 reads SGHTA; CDR2 reads FQGTGA. CDR3 loop: CASSLYGDGTQYF. CDR3 DNA: TGTGCCAGCAGCTTATACGGGGATGGGACCCAGTACTTC.

This clone was detected many times. The chain has TRBV29-1 and TRBJ2-1; a weak D match, TRBD2 (5 bases). Trimming took 7 bases from V and 4 from J, leaving 11 bases between them. The CDR3 covers 12 residues. The germline CDR1 and CDR2 sequences are SQVTM and ANQGSEA. CDR3 sequence: CSGGGGYNEQFF. CDR3 in DNA: TGCAGCGGTGGAGGCGGTTACAATGAGCAGTTCTTC.

The chain couples TRBV11-1 to TRBJ2-2; 9 positions agree with TRBD2. J gave up 3 bases and V 5 bases, and 4 bases lay outside the gene matches. Germline V gene lookup returns CDR1 SGHAT and CDR2 FQDESV (reference sequence). The CDR3 runs 15 residues. The CDR3 sequence is CASSPLAGHTGELFF. In nucleotides, the CDR3 is TGTGCCAGCAGCCCTCTAGCGGGACACACCGGGGAGCTGTTTTTT. The full variable domain, with the rest looked up from reference TRBV11-1 and TRBJ2-2, is EAEVAQSPRYKITEKSQAVAFWCDPISGHATLYWYRQILGQGPELLVQFQDESVVDDSQLPKDRFSAERLKGVDSTLKIQPAELGDSAMYLCASSPLAGHTGELFFGEGSRLTVL.

The rearrangement links TRBV18 to TRBJ2-2; TRBD2 matches at 10 bases. Germline loops: CDR1 KGHSH, CDR2 LQKENI. CDR3 length: 16 residues. Trimming at V came to 0 bases and at J to 5 bases, leaving 3 bases not matched to a gene. The CDR3 is CASSPPLAGETGELFF. The CDR3 DNA is TGTGCCAGCTCACCACCGCTAGCGGGAGAAACCGGGGAGCTGTTTTTT.

The chain links TRBV19 to TRBJ1-1, with D unresolved. Germline V gives CDR1 LNHDA, CDR2 SQIVND (reference sequence). There are 14 residues in the CDR3. Deletions cut 3 bases from V and 4 bases from J, with 12 bases between. CDR3 bases: TGTGCCAGTAGTATGGCCCTCGGGAGCACTGAAGCTTTCTTT. Protein product: CASSMALGSTEAFF.

The chain couples TRBV27 to TRBJ1-4; D is possibly TRBD1 (6 bases). Trimming pared 4 bases from V and 11 bases from J, leaving 17 bases between. The CDR3 sequence is 14 residues long. Looked up from germline, CDR1 is MNHEY and CDR2 is SMNVEV (reference sequence). The CDR3 loop is CASSYSGGRKKLFF. CDR3 DNA sequence: TGTGCCAGCAGTTATTCGGGGGGCCGAAAGAAACTGTTTTTT.

The CDR3 here is CASSLARVTLAGGTYEQYF. The CDR3 DNA reads as TGTGCCAGCAGCTTAGCGCGGGTGACTCTAGCGGGAGGGACCTACGAGCAGTACTTC. The chain has TRBV7-2 and TRBJ2-7, with 12 bases fitting TRBD2. Looked up from germline, CDR1 is SGHTA and CDR2 is FQGNSA. This CDR3 spans 19 amino acids. V shed 0 bases and J 2 bases; nucleotides not matched to a gene: 11.

V and J are TRBV28 and TRBJ1-1, with D perhaps TRBD1 (5 bases). The CDR3 spans 14 residues. Germline V gene lookup returns CDR1 MDHEN and CDR2 SYDVKM. Trimming shortened V by 10 bases and J by 1 base, and 16 bases separated the two germline ends. The CDR3 reads CATYGAGRNTEAFF. CDR3 DNA sequence: TGTGCCACTTATGGGGCAGGGCGGAACACTGAAGCTTTCTTT.

This clone has just a few counts. This chain links TRBV28 with TRBJ1-2; tentatively, D is TRBD1 (5 bases). The CDR3 length is 16 residues. CDR1 is MDHEN and CDR2 is SYDVKM in the germline V gene. V dropped 1 base and J dropped 6 bases, with 18 bases sitting between them. In nucleotides, the CDR3 is TGTGCCAGCAGTTTATATATCGGCAGGGATAAGGATGGCTACACCTTC. The encoded protein is CASSLYIGRDKDGYTF.

This chain links TRBV19 with TRBJ2-5; 8 bases are shared with TRBD1. Germline values: CDR1 LNHDA, CDR2 SQIVND (reference sequence). The CDR3 spans 13 residues. J was trimmed by 5 bases and V by 5 bases; bases with no gene match: 4. CDR3 nucleotide sequence: TGTGCCAGTAGTGAACAGGGGGACGAGACCCAGTACTTC. Amino acid sequence: CASSEQGDETQYF. Full variable domain (outside the CDR3, taken from reference TRBV19 and TRBJ2-5): DGGITQSPKYLFRKEGQNVTLSCEQNLNHDAMYWYRQDPGQGLRLIYYSQIVNDFQKGDIAEGYSVSREKKESFPLTVTSAQKNPTAFYLCASSEQGDETQYFGPGTRLLVL.